The following is a T cell receptor (beta chain) sequence with its context. Its antigen is undetermined. The data stem from a study of T cell repertoires in cytomegalovirus infection. At the level of the study: Through public TCR beta signatures, both CMV infection and matching HLA type were indicated.

From the reads, TCRdb called clonotypes with MiXCR, one entry per CDR3 protein. The sample records about 830,000 distinct CDR3 sequences, approximately 29% being singletons. V was clipped by 1 base and J by 0 bases, with 7 bases between them. Looked up from germline, CDR1 is ENHRY and CDR2 is SYGVKD. The CDR3 has 15 residues. The starting material was cultured CD8+ T cells from PBMCs, obtained from culture after CMV antigen stimulation. The rearrangement uses TRBV10-3 and TRBJ1-3, with a possible D match to TRBD1 (6 bases). The TCR was taken from a human donor in good health (CMV status not recorded). Some clones in this sample may be carry-over from other donors' samples. The CDR3 nucleotides read TGTGCCATCAGTGAGTGGGACACCTCTGGAAACACCATATATTTT. Protein: CAISEWDTSGNTIYF.